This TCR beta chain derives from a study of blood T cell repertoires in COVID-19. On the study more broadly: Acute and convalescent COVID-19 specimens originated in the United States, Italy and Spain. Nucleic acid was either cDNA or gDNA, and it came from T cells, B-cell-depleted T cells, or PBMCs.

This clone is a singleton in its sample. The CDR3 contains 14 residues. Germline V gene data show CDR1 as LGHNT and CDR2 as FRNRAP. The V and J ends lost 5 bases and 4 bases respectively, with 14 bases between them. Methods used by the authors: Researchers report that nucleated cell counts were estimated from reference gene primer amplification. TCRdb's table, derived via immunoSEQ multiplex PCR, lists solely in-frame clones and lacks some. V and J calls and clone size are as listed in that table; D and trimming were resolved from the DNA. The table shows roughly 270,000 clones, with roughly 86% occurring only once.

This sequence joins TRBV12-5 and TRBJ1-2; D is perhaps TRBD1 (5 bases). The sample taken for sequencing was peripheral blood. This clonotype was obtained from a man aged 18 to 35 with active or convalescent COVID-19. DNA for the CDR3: TGTGCTAGTGGTATCCAGGGTGCCGTCTATGGCTACACCTTC. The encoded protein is CASGIQGAVYGYTF.